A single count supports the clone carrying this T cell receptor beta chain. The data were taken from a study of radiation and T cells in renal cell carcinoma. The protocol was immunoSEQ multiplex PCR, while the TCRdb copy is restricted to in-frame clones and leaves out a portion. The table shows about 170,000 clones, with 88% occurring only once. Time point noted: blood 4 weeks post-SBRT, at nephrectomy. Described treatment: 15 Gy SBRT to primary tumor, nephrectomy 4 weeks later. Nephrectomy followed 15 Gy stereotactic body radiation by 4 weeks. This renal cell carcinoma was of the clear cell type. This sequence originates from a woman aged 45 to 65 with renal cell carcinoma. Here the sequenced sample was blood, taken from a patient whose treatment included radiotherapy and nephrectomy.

CDR3 bases: TGCAGCGCCCTGAGGACAGATTCCTACAATGAGCAGTTCTTC. Amino acid sequence: CSALRTDSYNEQFF. This chain links TRBV29-1 with TRBJ2-1, with a tentative D call TRBD1 (6 bases). Germline V gene lookup returns CDR1 SQVTM and CDR2 ANQGSEA. V was trimmed by 7 bases and J by 1 base, leaving 14 bases between them. This CDR3 comprises 14 residues.